This TCR beta chain comes out of a study of cytomegalovirus exposure and HLA in healthy donors. Study observations and caveats: For cytomegalovirus status, the classifier reportedly gave diagnoses with high specificity and sensitivity.

CDR3 length equals 15 residues. V lost 1 base and J 1 base, leaving 8 bases between the germline ends. The germline V gene encodes CDR1 MNHNS and CDR2 SASEGT. Profiled with immunoSEQ multiplex PCR; TCRdb holds only in-frame clones, not every one. The sample gives 200,000 or so clones, approximately 87% of which show up once; roughly 6% is in the top ten. Points on this clone: Its antigen is unidentified.

The chain is built from TRBV6-1 and TRBJ2-1, with D tentatively TRBD2 (5 bases). Sequencing was performed on PBMCs. This clonotype was obtained from a young woman in good health and CMV-seronegative. CDR3 residues: CASSEGLASYNEQFF. In DNA, the CDR3 is TGTGCCAGCAGTGAAGGGCTAGCTTCCTACAATGAGCAGTTCTTC.